This TCR beta chain derives from a study of shared clonotypes between healthy human individuals (dated by TCRdb to 2018 to 2021). Regarding the study in general: A few men and two women, aged 18 to 49 years, made up the cohort. Per donor, three plates each were used for CD4 naive and CD4 memory, two for CD8 naive, and one for CD8 memory. Blood TCR repertoires of a handful of healthy adults were deeply sequenced to estimate repertoire size and the extent of clonotype sharing between individuals. To increase sequencing depth and limit assay-specific biases, different laboratories used diverse techniques to prepare libraries and sequence TCR repertoires. Leukapheresis yielded between about 0.94 and 10 billion PBMCs per donor.

This clone occurred once. What antigen it recognizes has not been identified. Qualities for individual bases were not recorded, and no much larger clone is one base off. Measured from the cysteine to the phenylalanine, the CDR3 is 11 residues long. Of all the DNA, just the CDR3 is kept, 33 bases in frame from base 1. Taken from the germline V gene, the CDR1 and CDR2 loops are MNHEY and SVGAGI. A distance of 7 bases separates the germline ends of V and J, which lose 6 bases and 7 bases respectively. The study at large found these results: Pairwise subsampling led to the expectation that sequencing depth would affect the degree of clonotype sharing among donors. Because the study included only a small number of donors, the genetic and exposure-history diversity represented was limited. Compared with non-shared clonotypes, clonotypes shared by all four sorted-subset donors had higher generation probabilities. Sampling was limited to blood, and TCR repertoires in tissue likely differ from TCR repertoires in blood. Estimated clonotype richness was generally larger for naive than for memory subsets. Approximately 5% of naive CD4, roughly 3.5% of naive CD8, roughly 2.5% of memory CD4, and roughly 0.4% of memory CD8 clonotypes were shared across four donors. Incomplete sequencing was indicated by rarefaction of sorted-subset datasets, despite the large sequencing depth.

TCR CDR3 regions were amplified from genomic DNA by multiplex PCR using the deep immunoSEQ assay. Extracted genomic DNA from each cell subset was spread evenly across all wells of several immunoSEQ 96-well plates, with each plate serving as a replicate. Each replicate PCR for sorted subsets received around 0.2 ug genomic DNA, equal to tens of thousands of T cell genomes. Purified libraries were measured with a Qubit 3.0 fluorometer, size-checked on a Bioanalyzer 2100, and measured again with the KAPA Library Quantification kit. Every immunoSEQ 96-well plate was sequenced on a dedicated single-read 150-cycle Illumina NextSeq 550 flow cell. The authors' analysis ran thus. Because only junctional sequences without quality scores were contained in the immunoSEQ output, filtering matching that applied to full-length reads could not be performed. Sequences were annotated with PyIR, a Python wrapper for IgBLAST v1.9, using IMGT germline references to assign V/J genes and CDR3. Reads were removed for weak V/J assignments (E-value above 1e-6), missing CDR3, stop codons, out-of-frame junctions, or ambiguous translated residues. A V3J clonotype was defined by an identical inferred V gene, J gene, and CDR3 amino acid sequence. To compute the percentage overlap between repertoires, the number of shared unique clonotypes was divided by the size of the smaller repertoire. Richness of each repertoire was evaluated using RTK rarefaction, the Chao1 estimator, and Recon v2.1 estimates of unobserved clonotypes. Generation probabilities were computed with OLGA for all TCRbeta clonotypes obtained by the gDNA method from four donors. In TCRdb, the immuneACCESS table is reduced to in-frame sequences with V and J assigned. These tables do not hold every clone; where another copy was compared, an unresolved V gene accounts for under half, and the others remain unexplained. V and J calls and clone size are as listed in that table; D and trimming were resolved from the DNA. The sample has about 700,000 clones on record, 90% to 95% of them singletons. Approximately 25% of the sample is in the top ten clones.

CD8 naive samples were CD45RO-negative cells positively selected for CCR7, giving a CD45RA+CCR7+ population that excluded TemRA cells. Healthy HIV-negative adults with no recently reported acute infections or vaccinations were included as donors. All donors were Caucasian adults living in Nashville, Tennessee, USA. Blood was obtained by leukapheresis, after which PBMCs were separated by Ficoll-Histopaque density gradient centrifugation and cryopreserved in liquid nitrogen vapor phase. Analytical flow cytometry was used to check the purity and quantity of every magnetically sorted T cell population. Genomic DNA was isolated from each sorted fraction and quantified by UV absorbance on a Nanodrop 2000c.

The TCR sequence derives from a man between 25 and 39 years old in good health. In this chain, TRBV6-5 is recombined with TRBJ1-3; confidence is insufficient to name the D gene. What was sequenced was naive CD8+ T cells sorted from blood. The cell subset or site label, as the study defines it: CD45RA+CCR7+. In nucleotides, the sequence is TGTGCCAGCAGCACCTTGAACACCATATATTTT. Its translation reads: CASSTLNTIYF.